Each of the 4 T cell receptor beta chains below was sequenced from the same sample in a study of blood T cell repertoires in COVID-19. Libraries were prepared by immunoSEQ multiplex PCR; TCRdb keeps only in-frame clonotypes and omits some of them. Of approximately 90,000 clones in the sample, over 70% are singletons; the top ten hold 30% to 35%. Sequenced material: peripheral blood. All receptors derive from a woman over 75 with active or convalescent COVID-19.

V usage is TRBV11-2 and J usage is TRBJ1-1, with 7 bases fitting TRBD1. Trimming took 5 bases from V and 3 from J; bases not matched to a gene: 6. The CDR3 runs 14 residues. Germline V gene sequence: CDR1 SGHAT, CDR2 FQNNGV. CDR3 sequence (DNA): TGTGCCAGCAGCCTAAACAGGGGTGACACTGAAGCTTTCTTT. Its translation is CASSLNRGDTEAFF.

This sequence joins TRBV5-1 and TRBJ2-5; D possibly corresponds to TRBD2 (5 bases). The CDR3 has 14 residues. Looked up from germline, CDR1 is SGHRS and CDR2 is YFSETQ. Trimming shortened V by 4 bases and J by 3 bases, and 13 bases separated the two germline ends. CDR3 residues: CASSKSTGKETQYF. CDR3 sequence (DNA): TGCGCCAGCAGCAAATCGACGGGGAAAGAGACCCAGTACTTC.

J is TRBJ1-1 and V is TRBV2; D possibly corresponds to TRBD1 (5 bases). This CDR3 spans 14 amino acids. CDR1 and CDR2 (germline): SNHLY, FYNNEI. V gave up 6 bases and J gave up 5 bases, with 16 bases separating them. CDR3 amino acids: CASSVWGVETEAFF. In nucleotides, the CDR3 is TGTGCCAGCAGCGTTTGGGGGGTGGAAACTGAAGCTTTCTTT.

This chain connects TRBV6-2 or TRBV6-3 to TRBJ2-4, with D perhaps TRBD2 (6 bases). This CDR3 comprises 15 residues. Trimming stripped 6 bases from V and 8 bases from J, with 20 bases between. Germline V gene sequence: CDR1 MNHEY, CDR2 SVGEGT. CDR3 in DNA: TGTGCCAGCAGCCTCCCCCGGACGGGGGTGGACATTCAGTACTTC. It codes for CASSLPRTGVDIQYF.